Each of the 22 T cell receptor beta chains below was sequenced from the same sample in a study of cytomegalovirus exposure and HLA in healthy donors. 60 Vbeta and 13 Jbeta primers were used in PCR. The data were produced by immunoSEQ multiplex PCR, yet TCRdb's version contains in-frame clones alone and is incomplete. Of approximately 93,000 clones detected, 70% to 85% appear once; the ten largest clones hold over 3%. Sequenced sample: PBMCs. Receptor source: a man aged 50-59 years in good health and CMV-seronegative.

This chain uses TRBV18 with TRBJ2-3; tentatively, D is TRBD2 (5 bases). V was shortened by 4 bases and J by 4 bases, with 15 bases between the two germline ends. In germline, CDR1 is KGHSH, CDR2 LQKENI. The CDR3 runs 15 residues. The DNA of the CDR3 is TGTGCCAGCTCACGAAACCCGGGGAAGTCAGATACGCAGTATTTT. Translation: CASSRNPGKSDTQYF.

The CDR3 DNA follows: TGCGCCAGCAGCTTGGGTCGCAGGGGAAATTCACCCCTCCACTTT. As protein: CASSLGRRGNSPLHF. The rearrangement joins TRBV5-1 to TRBJ1-6, with D possibly being TRBD1 (6 bases). This CDR3 is built from 15 residues. Germline-derived CDR1 and CDR2 are SGHRS and YFSETQ. With 0 bases removed from V and 7 bases from J, the gap between germline ends came to 11 bases.

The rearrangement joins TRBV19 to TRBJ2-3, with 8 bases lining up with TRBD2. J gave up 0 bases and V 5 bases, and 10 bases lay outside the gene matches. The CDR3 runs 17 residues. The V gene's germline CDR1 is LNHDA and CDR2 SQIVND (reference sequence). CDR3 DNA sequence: TGTGCCAGTAGTCCAGTTTCACAGCGGGGGAGCACAGATACGCAGTATTTT. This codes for CASSPVSQRGSTDTQYF.

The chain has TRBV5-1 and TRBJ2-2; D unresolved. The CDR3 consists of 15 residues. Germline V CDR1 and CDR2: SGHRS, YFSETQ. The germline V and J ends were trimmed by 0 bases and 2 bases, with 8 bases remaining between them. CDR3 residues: CASSLAIANTGELFF. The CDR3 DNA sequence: TGCGCCAGCAGCTTGGCCATAGCCAACACCGGGGAGCTGTTTTTT.

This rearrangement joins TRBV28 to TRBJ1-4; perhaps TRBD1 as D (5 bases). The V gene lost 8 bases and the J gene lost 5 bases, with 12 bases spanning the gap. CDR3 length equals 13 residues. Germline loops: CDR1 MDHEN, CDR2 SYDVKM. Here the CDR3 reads CASLRAGNEKLFF. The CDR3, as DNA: TGTGCCAGCCTTAGGGCAGGGAATGAAAAACTGTTTTTT. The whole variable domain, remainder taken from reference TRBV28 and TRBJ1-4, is DVKVTQSSRYLVKRTGEKVFLECVQDMDHENMFWYRQDPGLGLRLIYFSYDVKMKEKGDIPEGYSVSREKKERFSLILESASTNQTSMYLCASLRAGNEKLFFGSGTQLSVL.

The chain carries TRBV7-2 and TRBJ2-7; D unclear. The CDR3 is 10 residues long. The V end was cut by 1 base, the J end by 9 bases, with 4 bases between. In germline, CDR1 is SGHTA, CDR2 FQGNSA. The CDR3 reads CASSLVRQYF. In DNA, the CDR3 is TGTGCCAGCAGCTTAGTGAGGCAGTACTTC.

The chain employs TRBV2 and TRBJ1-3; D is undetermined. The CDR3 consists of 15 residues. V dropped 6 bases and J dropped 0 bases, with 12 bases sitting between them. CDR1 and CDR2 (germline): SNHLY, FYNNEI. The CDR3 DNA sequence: TGTGCCAGCAGCCCCCAGGCGTACTCTGGAAACACCATATATTTT. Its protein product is CASSPQAYSGNTIYF.

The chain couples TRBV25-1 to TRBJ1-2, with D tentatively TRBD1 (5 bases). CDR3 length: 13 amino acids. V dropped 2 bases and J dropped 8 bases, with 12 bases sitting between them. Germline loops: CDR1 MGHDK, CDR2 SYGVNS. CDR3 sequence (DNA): TGTGCCAGCAGTGAAGCGGGGGGTTCAGGCTACACCTTC. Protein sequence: CASSEAGGSGYTF.

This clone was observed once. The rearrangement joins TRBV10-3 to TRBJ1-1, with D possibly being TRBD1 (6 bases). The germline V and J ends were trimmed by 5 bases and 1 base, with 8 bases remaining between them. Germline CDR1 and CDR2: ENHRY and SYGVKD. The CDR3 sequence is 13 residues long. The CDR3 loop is CAISLGGNTEAFF. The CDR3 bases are TGTGCCATCAGTCTAGGGGGGAACACTGAAGCTTTCTTT.

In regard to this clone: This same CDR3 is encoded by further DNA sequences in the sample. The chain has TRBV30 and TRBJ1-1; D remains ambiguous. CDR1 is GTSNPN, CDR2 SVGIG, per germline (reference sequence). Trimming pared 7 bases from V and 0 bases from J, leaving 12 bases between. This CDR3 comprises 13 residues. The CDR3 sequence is CASQGGLNTEAFF. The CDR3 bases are TGTGCCTCCCAAGGAGGACTGAACACTGAAGCTTTCTTT.

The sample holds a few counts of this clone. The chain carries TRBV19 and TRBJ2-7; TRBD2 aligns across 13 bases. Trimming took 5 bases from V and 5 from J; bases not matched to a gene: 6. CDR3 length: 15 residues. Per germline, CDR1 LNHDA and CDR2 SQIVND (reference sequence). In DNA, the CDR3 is TGTGCCAGTAGTCGGACTAGCGGGAGTCTCAACGAGCAGTACTTC. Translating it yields CASSRTSGSLNEQYF.

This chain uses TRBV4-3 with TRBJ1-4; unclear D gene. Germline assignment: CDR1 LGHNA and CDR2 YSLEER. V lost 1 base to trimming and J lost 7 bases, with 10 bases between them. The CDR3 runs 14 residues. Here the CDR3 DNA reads TGCGCCAGCAGCCAAGCGGCGCGGGGTGAAAAACTGTTTTTT. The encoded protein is CASSQAARGEKLFF.

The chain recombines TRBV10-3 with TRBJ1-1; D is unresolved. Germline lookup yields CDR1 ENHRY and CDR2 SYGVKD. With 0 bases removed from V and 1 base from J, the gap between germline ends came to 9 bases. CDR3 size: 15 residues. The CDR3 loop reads CAISESYLRNTEAFF. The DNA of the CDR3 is TGTGCCATCAGTGAGTCTTACCTCAGGAACACTGAAGCTTTCTTT.

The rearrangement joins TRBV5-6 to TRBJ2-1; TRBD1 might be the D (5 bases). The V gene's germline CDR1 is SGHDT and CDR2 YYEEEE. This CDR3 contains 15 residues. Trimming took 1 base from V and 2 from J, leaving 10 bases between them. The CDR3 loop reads CASSLIGVPYNEQFF. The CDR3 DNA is TGTGCCAGCAGCTTGATAGGGGTTCCCTACAATGAGCAGTTCTTC.

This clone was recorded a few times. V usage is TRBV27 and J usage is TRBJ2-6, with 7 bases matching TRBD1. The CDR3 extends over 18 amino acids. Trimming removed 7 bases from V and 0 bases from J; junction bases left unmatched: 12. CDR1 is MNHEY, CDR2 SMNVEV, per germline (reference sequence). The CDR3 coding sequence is TGTGCCAGCAATTCCCTCTCCAGGGGGTACTCTGGGGCCAACGTCCTGACTTTC. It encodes CASNSLSRGYSGANVLTF. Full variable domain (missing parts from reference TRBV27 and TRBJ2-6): EAQVTQNPRYLITVTGKKLTVTCSQNMNHEYMSWYRQDPGLGLRQIYYSMNVEVTDKGDVPEGYKVSRKEKRNFPLILESPSPNQTSLYFCASNSLSRGYSGANVLTFGAGSRLTVL.

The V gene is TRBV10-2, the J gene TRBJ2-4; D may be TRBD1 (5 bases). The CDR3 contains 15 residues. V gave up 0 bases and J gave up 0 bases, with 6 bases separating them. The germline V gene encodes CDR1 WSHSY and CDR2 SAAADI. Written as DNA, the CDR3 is TGCGCCAGCAGTGAGTCAAGGGGAGCCAAAAACATTCAGTACTTC. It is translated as CASSESRGAKNIQYF.

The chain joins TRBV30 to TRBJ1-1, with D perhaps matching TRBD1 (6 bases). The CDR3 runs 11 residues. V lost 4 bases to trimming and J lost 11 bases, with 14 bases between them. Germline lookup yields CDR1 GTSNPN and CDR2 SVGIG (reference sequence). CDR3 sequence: CAWIYRVGAFF. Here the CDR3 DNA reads TGTGCCTGGATTTACAGGGTCGGGGCTTTCTTT.

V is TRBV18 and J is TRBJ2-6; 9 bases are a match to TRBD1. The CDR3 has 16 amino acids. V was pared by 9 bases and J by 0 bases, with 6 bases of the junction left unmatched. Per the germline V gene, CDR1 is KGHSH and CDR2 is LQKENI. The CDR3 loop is CASAGQGRSGANVLTF. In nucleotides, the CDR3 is TGTGCCAGTGCGGGACAGGGACGCTCTGGGGCCAACGTCCTGACTTTC.

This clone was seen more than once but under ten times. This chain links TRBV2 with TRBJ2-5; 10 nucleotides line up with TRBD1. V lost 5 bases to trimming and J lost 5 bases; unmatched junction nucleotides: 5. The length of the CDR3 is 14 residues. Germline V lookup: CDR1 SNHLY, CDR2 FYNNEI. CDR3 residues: CASSTGQGRETQYF. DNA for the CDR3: TGTGCCAGCAGTACGGGACAGGGGAGGGAGACCCAGTACTTC.

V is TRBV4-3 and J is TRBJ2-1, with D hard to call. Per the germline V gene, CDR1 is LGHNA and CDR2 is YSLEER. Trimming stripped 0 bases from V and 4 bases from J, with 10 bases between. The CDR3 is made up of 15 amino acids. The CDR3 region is CASSQDRHSYNEQFF. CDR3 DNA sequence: TGCGCCAGCAGCCAAGATAGGCACAGTTACAATGAGCAGTTCTTC.

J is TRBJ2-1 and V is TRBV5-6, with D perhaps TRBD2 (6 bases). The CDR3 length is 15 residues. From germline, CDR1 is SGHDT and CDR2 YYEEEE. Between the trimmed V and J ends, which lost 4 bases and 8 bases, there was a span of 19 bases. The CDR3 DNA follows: TGTGCCAGCAGCCCGAAGGTAACGGGAGACCATGAGCAGTTCTTC. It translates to CASSPKVTGDHEQFF.

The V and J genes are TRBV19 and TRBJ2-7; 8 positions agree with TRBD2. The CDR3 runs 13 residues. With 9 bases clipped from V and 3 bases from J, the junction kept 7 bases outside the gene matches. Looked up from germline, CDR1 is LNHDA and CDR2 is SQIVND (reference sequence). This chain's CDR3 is CASNLGGDYEQYF. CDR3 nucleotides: TGTGCCAGCAATCTCGGGGGGGACTACGAGCAGTACTTC.